These 4 T cell receptor beta chains were all obtained from the same sample, sequenced in a study of T cell responses to AZD1222 COVID-19 vaccine. Sequencing was performed with immunoSEQ multiplex PCR; in TCRdb, only in-frame clones are kept and a portion is missing. This sample yields about 21,000 clones, of which less than 85% are seen a single time; less than 55% belongs to the top ten. Source: peripheral blood, taken on day 0 of AZD1222 vaccination. Source of these receptors: an adult in good health.

This clone has only one observation. The chain carries TRBV6-5 and TRBJ2-2, with TRBD2 matching 8 bases. The CDR3 totals 16 residues. Germline CDR1 and CDR2: MNHEY and SVGAGI. J was trimmed by 6 bases and V by 0 bases; bases with no gene match: 6. CDR3 protein: CASSYSPAGEPGELFF. CDR3 in DNA: TGTGCCAGCAGTTACTCCCCAGCGGGAGAACCCGGGGAGCTGTTTTTT.

The chain recombines TRBV24-1 with TRBJ2-5, with TRBD2 identical over 12 bases. Trimming removed 1 base from V and 5 bases from J; junction bases left unmatched: 7. CDR1 KGHDR and CDR2 SFDVKD come from the germline V gene. This CDR3 has 17 amino acids. CDR3 in amino acids: CATSDFRLAGVTETQYF. CDR3 nucleotide sequence: TGTGCCACCAGTGATTTTAGACTAGCGGGAGTCACGGAGACCCAGTACTTC.

In nucleotides, the CDR3 is TGTGCCCGAACATCGGGGGGATCCTACAATGAGCAGTTCTTC. Its translation: CARTSGGSYNEQFF. The chain combines TRBV30 with TRBJ2-1; 7 bases map to TRBD2. The length of the CDR3 is 14 residues. The junction had 8 bases not matched to a gene; V was cut back by 8 bases and J by 1 base. CDR1 is GTSNPN and CDR2 is SVGIG in the germline V gene (reference sequence).

The CDR3: CASSPTGLGNTIYF. The CDR3 DNA sequence: TGTGCCAGCAGCCCGACAGGGTTAGGAAACACCATATATTTT. The chain couples TRBV9 to TRBJ1-3, with TRBD1 matching over 7 bases. Germline values: CDR1 SGDLS, CDR2 YYNGEE. V shed 4 bases, J shed 4 bases, and the junction held 5 bases outside the gene matches. The CDR3 is 14 residues long. The whole variable domain, filled in from reference TRBV9 and TRBJ1-3, reads DSGVTQTPKHLITATGQRVTLRCSPRSGDLSVYWYQQSLDQGLQFLIQYYNGEERAKGNILERFSAQQFPDLHSELNLSSLELGDSALYFCASSPTGLGNTIYFGEGSWLTVV.